This T cell receptor (beta chain) came from a study of cytomegalovirus exposure and HLA in healthy donors. The protocol was immunoSEQ multiplex PCR, while the TCRdb copy is restricted to in-frame clones and leaves out a portion. The table records 120,000 or so clones, approximately 90% of them present only once. Germline trimming cut 4 bases from V and 3 bases from J; bases unmatched to any gene: 8. The CDR3 consists of 15 residues. Germline CDR1 SEHNR, CDR2 FQNEAQ (reference sequence). This clone was counted once. This chain connects TRBV7-9 to TRBJ1-1; TRBD1 aligns across 7 bases. The receptor's source is a woman under 30 in good health and CMV-seronegative. Specimen: PBMCs. DNA for the CDR3: TGTGCCAGCAGCTCCCGACAGGGACTGGACACTGAAGCTTTCTTT. Its protein product is CASSSRQGLDTEAFF.